This entry describes one TCR beta chain. Its antigen remains unidentified. This entry belongs to a study of shared clonotypes between healthy human individuals. Once extracted for a subset, genomic DNA was divided evenly among several immunoSEQ plates. Authors' analysis steps: Filtering differed because ImmunoSEQ produced junction-only sequences that carried no quality scores. Profiled with immunoSEQ multiplex PCR; TCRdb holds only in-frame clones, not every one. The V and J calls and clone size are taken from that table; D and trimming were inferred from the DNA. The top ten hold roughly 0.42% of the sample, which has approximately 1.4 million clones, 95% to 99% seen once. This CDR3 contains 14 residues. The V gene's germline CDR1 is MNHEY and CDR2 SVGAGI. V was trimmed by 2 bases and J by 12 bases, leaving 16 bases between them. Study results and limitations: In having few donors, the study represented limited genetic and exposure-history diversity. About 5% of naive CD4 clonotypes were shared across a handful of donors.

This receptor was taken from a man aged 25-45 years in good health. The rearrangement uses TRBV6-5 and TRBJ1-4, with D hard to call. Sequencing was performed on naive CD4+ T cells sorted from blood. The subset denotes: CD45RA+ positively selected. The CDR3 DNA reads as TGTGCCAGCAGTTACGCATCGTTACTGGCTGAACTGTTTTTT. Translated, it gives CASSYASLLAELFF.